The clone carrying this TCR beta chain was picked up many times. The germline CDR1 and CDR2 sequences are LNHNV and YYDKDF (reference sequence). The V segment lost 3 bases and the J segment 0 bases; nucleotides outside the gene matches: 12. The CDR3 runs to 19 residues. TCRdb itself ran the RT-PCR reads through MiXCR, one entry per CDR3 protein. The repertoire holds about 700,000 distinct CDR3 sequences, with 12% to 15% as singletons. The clonotype was recovered from a female donor in good health, serving as a healthy control. The sample comprised memory CD4+ T cells from blood. The chain recombines TRBV15 with TRBJ2-1; 9 bases are shared with TRBD2. The DNA of the CDR3 is TGTGCCACCAGCAGTATACCGGGACTAGCCGCGAGCTCCTACAATGAGCAGTTCTTC. Protein product: CATSSIPGLAASSYNEQFF.